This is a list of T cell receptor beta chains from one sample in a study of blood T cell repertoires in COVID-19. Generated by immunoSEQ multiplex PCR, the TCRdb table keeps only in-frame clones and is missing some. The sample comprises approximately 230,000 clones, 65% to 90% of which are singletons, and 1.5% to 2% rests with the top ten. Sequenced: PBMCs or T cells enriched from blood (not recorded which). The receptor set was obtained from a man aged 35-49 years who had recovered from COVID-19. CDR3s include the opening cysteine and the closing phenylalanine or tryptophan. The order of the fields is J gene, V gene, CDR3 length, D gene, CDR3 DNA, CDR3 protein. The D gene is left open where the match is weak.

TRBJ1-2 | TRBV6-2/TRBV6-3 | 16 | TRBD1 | TGTGCCAGCAGTCGTGGTACCTATGGGACAGACTATGGCTACACCTTC | CASSRGTYGTDYGYTF
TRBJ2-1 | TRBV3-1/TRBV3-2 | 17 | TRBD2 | TGTGCCAGCAGCCAAGTAAACCCCAGCGGGATCCCGGTTGAGCAGTTCTTC | CASSQVNPSGIPVEQFF
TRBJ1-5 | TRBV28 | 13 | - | TGTGCCAGCAGAGAGGGATTTAATCAGCCCCAGCATTTT | CASREGFNQPQHF
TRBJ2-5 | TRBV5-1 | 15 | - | TGCGCCAGCAGCTGGGCGCCCGGGGTACAAGAGACCCAGTACTTC | CASSWAPGVQETQYF
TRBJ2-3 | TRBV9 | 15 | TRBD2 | TGTGCCAGCAGCGTCCTAGCGGGGGTGACAGATACGCAGTATTTT | CASSVLAGVTDTQYF
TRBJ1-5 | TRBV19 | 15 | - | TGTGCCAGTAGTATTTACGGTTATAGCAATCAGCCCCAGCATTTT | CASSIYGYSNQPQHF
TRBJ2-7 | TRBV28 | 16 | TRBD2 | TGTGCCAGCTCCCTCCCCTGGGAGGGGCGCTCCTACGAGCAGTACTTC | CASSLPWEGRSYEQYF
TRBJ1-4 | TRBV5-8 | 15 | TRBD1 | TGTGCCAGCAGCTACTGGACAGGGAATAGGGAAAAACTGTTTTTT | CASSYWTGNREKLFF
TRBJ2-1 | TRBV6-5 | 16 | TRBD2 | TGTGCCAGCAGTTACTGGACTAGCGGGGAGAGGAATGAGCAGTTCTTC | CASSYWTSGERNEQFF
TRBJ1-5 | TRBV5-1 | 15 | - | TGCGCCAGCAGCTCCCTCACCGCGGGCAATCAGCCCCAGCATTTT | CASSSLTAGNQPQHF
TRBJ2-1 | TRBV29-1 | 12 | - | TGCAGCGTTGCTGGACTGCCGACCGAGCAGTTCTTC | CSVAGLPTEQFF